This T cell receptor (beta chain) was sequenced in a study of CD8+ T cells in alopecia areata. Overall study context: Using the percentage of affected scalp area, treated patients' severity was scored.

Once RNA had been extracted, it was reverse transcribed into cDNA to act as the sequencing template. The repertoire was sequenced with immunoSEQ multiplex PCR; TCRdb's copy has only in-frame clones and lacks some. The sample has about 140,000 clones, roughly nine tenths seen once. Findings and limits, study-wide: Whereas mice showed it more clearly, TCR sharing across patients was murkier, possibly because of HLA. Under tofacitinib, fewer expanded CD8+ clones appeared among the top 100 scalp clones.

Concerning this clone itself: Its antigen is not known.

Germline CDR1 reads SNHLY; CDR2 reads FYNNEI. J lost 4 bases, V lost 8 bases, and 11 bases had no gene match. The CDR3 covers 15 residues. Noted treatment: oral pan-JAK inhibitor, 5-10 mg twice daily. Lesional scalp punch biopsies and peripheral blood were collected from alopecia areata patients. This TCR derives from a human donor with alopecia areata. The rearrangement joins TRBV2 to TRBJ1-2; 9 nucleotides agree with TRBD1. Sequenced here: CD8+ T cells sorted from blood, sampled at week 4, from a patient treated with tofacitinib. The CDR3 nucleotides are TGTGCCAGCGAATTACCGGGACAGGGATCCTATGGCTACACCTTC. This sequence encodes CASELPGQGSYGYTF.